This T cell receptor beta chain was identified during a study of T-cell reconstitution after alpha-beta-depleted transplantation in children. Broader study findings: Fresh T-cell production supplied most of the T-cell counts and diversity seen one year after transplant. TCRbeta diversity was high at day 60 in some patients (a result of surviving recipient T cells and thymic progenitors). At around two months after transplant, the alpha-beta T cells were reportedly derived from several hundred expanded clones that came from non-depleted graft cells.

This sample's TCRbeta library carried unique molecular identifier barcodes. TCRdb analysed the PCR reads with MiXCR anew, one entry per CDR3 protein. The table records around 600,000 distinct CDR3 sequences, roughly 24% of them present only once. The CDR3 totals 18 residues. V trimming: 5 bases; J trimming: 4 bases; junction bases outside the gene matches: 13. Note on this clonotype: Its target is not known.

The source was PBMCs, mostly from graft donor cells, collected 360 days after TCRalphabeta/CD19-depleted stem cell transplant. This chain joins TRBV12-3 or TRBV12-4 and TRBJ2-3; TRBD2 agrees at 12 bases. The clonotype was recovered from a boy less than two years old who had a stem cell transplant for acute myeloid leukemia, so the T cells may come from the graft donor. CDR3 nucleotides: TGTGCCAGCAGTCCTCTAGCGGGGGGGGCCAGTAAGGCAGATACGCAGTATTTT. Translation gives CASSPLAGGASKADTQYF.